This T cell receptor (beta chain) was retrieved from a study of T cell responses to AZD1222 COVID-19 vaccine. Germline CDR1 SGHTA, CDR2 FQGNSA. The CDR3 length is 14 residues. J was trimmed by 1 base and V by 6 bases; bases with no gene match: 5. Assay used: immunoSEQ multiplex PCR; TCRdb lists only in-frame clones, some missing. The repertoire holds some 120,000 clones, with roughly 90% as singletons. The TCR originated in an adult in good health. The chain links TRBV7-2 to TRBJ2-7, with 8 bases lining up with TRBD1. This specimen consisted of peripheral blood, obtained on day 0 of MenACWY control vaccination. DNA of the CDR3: TGTGCCAGCAGTACCGGGACAGGATCCTACGAGCAGTACTTC. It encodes CASSTGTGSYEQYF.